This T cell receptor (beta chain) was found in a study of blood T cell repertoires in COVID-19. About the study: Specimens from acute and convalescent COVID-19 originated in the United States, Italy and Spain. T cells, B-cell-depleted T cells, or PBMCs supplied cDNA or gDNA.

The authors' processing: Estimated nucleated cell counts came from reference gene primer amplification. Method: immunoSEQ multiplex PCR; TCRdb's copy keeps in-frame clones and lacks some. Clone size and V and J calls were adopted from that table, with D and trimming inferred from the DNA. The table includes 70,000 to 95,000 clones, around 90% detected once. V gave up 2 bases and J gave up 10 bases, with 11 bases separating them. The CDR3 has 12 residues. Germline V gene sequence: CDR1 MDHEN, CDR2 SYDVKM. The sequence derives from a man aged 65 to 79 with acute or convalescent COVID-19. Source material: peripheral blood. V is TRBV28 and J is TRBJ1-1; D is ambiguous. CDR3 DNA sequence: TGTGCCAGCAGTTTAAAGCGGACGGGAGCTTTCTTT. It specifies CASSLKRTGAFF.